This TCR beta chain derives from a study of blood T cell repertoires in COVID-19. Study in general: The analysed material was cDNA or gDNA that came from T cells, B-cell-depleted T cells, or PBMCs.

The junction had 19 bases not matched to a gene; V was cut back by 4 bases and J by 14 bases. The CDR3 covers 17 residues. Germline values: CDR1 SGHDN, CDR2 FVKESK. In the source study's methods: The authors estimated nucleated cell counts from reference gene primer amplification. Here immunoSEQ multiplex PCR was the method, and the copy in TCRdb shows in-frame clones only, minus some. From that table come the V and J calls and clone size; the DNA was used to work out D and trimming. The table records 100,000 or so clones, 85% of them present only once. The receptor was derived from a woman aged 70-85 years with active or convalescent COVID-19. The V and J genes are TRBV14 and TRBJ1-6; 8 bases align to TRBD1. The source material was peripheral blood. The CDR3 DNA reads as TGTGCCAGCAGCCTTGGATTCGGGACAGGCTCATGGGGGGCCCTCCACTTT. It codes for CASSLGFGTGSWGALHF.